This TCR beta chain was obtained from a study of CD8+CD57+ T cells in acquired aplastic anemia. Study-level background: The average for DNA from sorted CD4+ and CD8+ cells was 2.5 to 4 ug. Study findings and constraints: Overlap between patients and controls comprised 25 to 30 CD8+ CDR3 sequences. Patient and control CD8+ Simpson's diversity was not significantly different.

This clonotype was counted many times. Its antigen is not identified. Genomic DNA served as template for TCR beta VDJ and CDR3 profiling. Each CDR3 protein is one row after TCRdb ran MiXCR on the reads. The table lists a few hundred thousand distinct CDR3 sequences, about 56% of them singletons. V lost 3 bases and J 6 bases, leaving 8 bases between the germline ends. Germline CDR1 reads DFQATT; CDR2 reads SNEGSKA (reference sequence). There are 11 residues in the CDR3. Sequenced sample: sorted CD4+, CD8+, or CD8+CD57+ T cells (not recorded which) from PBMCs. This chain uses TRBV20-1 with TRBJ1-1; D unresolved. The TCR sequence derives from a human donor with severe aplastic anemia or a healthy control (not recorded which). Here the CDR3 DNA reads TGCAGTGCTAGGGTAGGACCTGAAGCTTTCTTT. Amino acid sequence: CSARVGPEAFF.